This T cell receptor beta chain is from a study of T cell responses to AZD1222 COVID-19 vaccine. Background on the study: Combined were second doses at about 4 or about 12 weeks.

TCRdb's table, derived via immunoSEQ multiplex PCR, lists solely in-frame clones and lacks some. The sample holds about 160,000 clones; 75% to 90% are singletons and the top ten take 6.9%. Study-wide results and caveats: Clonal diversity was possibly underestimated, and white British individuals and females predominated among donors.

V was cut by 3 bases and J by 0 bases, with 9 bases left in between. From germline, CDR1 is MDHEN and CDR2 SYDVKM. The CDR3 consists of 14 residues. Concerning this clone: Antigen unknown.

This clonotype was sampled from an adult in good health. This chain connects TRBV28 to TRBJ2-7; D gene uncertain. The specimen comprised peripheral blood, sampled on day 0 of AZD1222 vaccination. CDR3 bases: TGTGCCAGCAGTTTCTACGCAGACTCCTACGAGCAGTACTTC. The encoded protein is CASSFYADSYEQYF.